A selection of T cell receptor beta chains follows, all from one sample in a study of early T cells in non-severe SARS-CoV-2 infection. TCRdb used MiXCR to reprocess the 5' RACE reads, holding one entry per CDR3 protein. The sample records fewer than 35,000 distinct CDR3 sequences, 5% being singletons. Sequencing was done on a sample of whole blood. The receptors here all came from an adult who was a healthcare worker with PCR-confirmed SARS-CoV-2 infection or an uninfected control (not recorded which). CDR3s include the opening cysteine and the closing phenylalanine or tryptophan. Each record gives: clone size, J gene, D gene, V gene, CDR3 protein, CDR3 DNA. A D gene is named only where the DNA matches it firmly. Clone size is shown for a subset of rows, as once, few, many or a class of expanded clone.

>-|TRBJ2-7|-|TRBV11-3
CASSPGNPYEQYF
TGTGCCAGCAGCCCCGGGAACCCGTACGAGCAGTACTTC
>many|TRBJ2-5|TRBD1|TRBV6-6
CASSFRQGVRETQYF
TGTGCCAGCAGTTTCAGACAGGGGGTAAGGGAGACCCAGTACTTC
>many|TRBJ1-2|TRBD1|TRBV28
CASSPPGQGLGYTF
TGTGCCAGCAGTCCTCCGGGACAGGGTTTAGGCTACACCTTC
>many|TRBJ2-3|TRBD2|TRBV6-2/TRBV6-3
CASSLAGVQDTQYF
TGTGCCAGCAGTTTGGCGGGGGTTCAGGATACGCAGTATTTT
>few|TRBJ2-3|TRBD1|TRBV11-1
CASSLAGGQGQADTQYF
TGTGCCAGCAGCTTAGCCGGAGGACAGGGCCAAGCAGATACGCAGTATTTT
>many|TRBJ2-6|-|TRBV27
CASSLYIAGANVLTF
TGTGCCAGCAGTTTATATATCGCTGGGGCCAACGTCCTGACTTTC
>-|TRBJ2-2|TRBD1|TRBV18
CASSPQGDHGELFF
TGTGCCAGCTCACCTCAGGGGGACCACGGGGAGCTGTTTTTT
>many|TRBJ1-6|-|TRBV2
CASSDGTRISPLHF
TGTGCCAGCAGTGACGGGACACGGATTTCGCCCCTCCACTTT
>-|TRBJ2-1|-|TRBV9
CASSVAGANNEQFF
TGTGCCAGCAGCGTAGCGGGGGCGAACAATGAGCAGTTCTTC
>many|TRBJ2-2|TRBD1|TRBV7-9
CASSPQGAVGTGELFF
TGTGCCAGCAGTCCACAGGGGGCAGTGGGCACCGGGGAGCTGTTTTTT
>-|TRBJ2-1|TRBD2|TRBV12-3/TRBV12-4
CASSSAGLAGEFNEQFF
TGTGCCAGCAGTTCTGCGGGACTAGCGGGGGAATTCAATGAGCAGTTCTTC
>-|TRBJ1-2|-|TRBV3-1
CASSQGIPTANYGYTF
TGTGCCAGCAGCCAAGGAATCCCGACAGCAAACTATGGCTACACCTTC
>many|TRBJ2-6|-|TRBV6-4
CASSRDAGSGANVLTF
TGTGCCAGCAGCCGGGACGCCGGCTCTGGGGCCAACGTCCTGACTTTC
>-|TRBJ2-3|TRBD2|TRBV5-4
CASSLGSGAQYF
TGTGCCAGCAGCTTGGGGAGCGGGGCGCAGTATTTT
>many|TRBJ2-2|-|TRBV15
CATSRGANTGELFF
TGTGCCACCAGCAGAGGAGCGAACACCGGGGAGCTGTTTTTT
>-|TRBJ1-2|-|TRBV6-5
CAVADVYGYTF
TGTGCCGTGGCGGATGTCTATGGCTACACCTTC
>many|TRBJ2-7|TRBD1|TRBV6-5
CASRWAGTDTYEQYF
TGTGCCAGCAGATGGGCCGGGACAGATACCTACGAGCAGTACTTC
>many|TRBJ2-2|-|TRBV12-3/TRBV12-4
CASSLDSTGELFF
TGTGCCAGCAGTCTCGACAGCACCGGGGAGCTGTTTTTT
>few|TRBJ1-5|TRBD1|TRBV7-6
CASSPVGTGATQPQHF
TGTGCCAGCAGCCCCGTGGGGACAGGGGCGACTCAGCCCCAGCATTTT
>few|TRBJ1-1|TRBD1|TRBV6-5
CASSYSRGTGSEAFF
TGTGCCAGCAGTTACAGTAGGGGGACAGGCTCCGAAGCTTTCTTT
>many|TRBJ2-1|TRBD2|TRBV20-1
CSVPLAHTSYNEQFF
TGCAGTGTCCCACTAGCGCACACTTCTTACAATGAGCAGTTCTTC
>few|TRBJ2-7|-|TRBV2
CASSEAGYEQYF
TGTGCCAGCAGTGAAGCGGGCTACGAGCAGTACTTC
>-|TRBJ2-3|TRBD1|TRBV5-8
CASSLVDRGTDTQYF
TGTGCCAGCAGCTTGGTCGACAGGGGCACAGATACGCAGTATTTT
>many|TRBJ2-5|-|TRBV6-5
CASSSLVGQETQYF
TGTGCCAGCAGTTCCTTAGTGGGGCAAGAGACCCAGTACTTC
>many|TRBJ2-7|TRBD2|TRBV11-1
CASRRLAGHYEQYF
TGTGCCAGCAGGCGACTAGCGGGGCACTACGAGCAGTACTTC
>few|TRBJ1-1|-|TRBV25-1
CASRLGTEAFF
TGTGCCAGCCGACTGGGCACTGAAGCTTTCTTT
>many|TRBJ1-2|TRBD1|TRBV5-1
CASSLNTGGFGYTF
TGCGCCAGCAGCTTGAATACAGGGGGCTTCGGCTACACCTTC
>few|TRBJ2-1|-|TRBV9
CASSTGPDSYNEQFF
TGTGCCAGCAGCACAGGACCCGATTCCTACAATGAGCAGTTCTTC
>-|TRBJ1-2|TRBD1|TRBV20-1
CSGVRTGNGYTF
TGCAGCGGGGTCAGGACAGGGAATGGCTACACCTTC
>many|TRBJ2-5|-|TRBV5-4
CASTWGNQETQYF
TGTGCCAGCACGTGGGGAAACCAGGAGACCCAGTACTTC
>-|TRBJ2-7|-|TRBV5-1
CASSPGQLPYEQYF
TGCGCCAGCAGCCCGGGACAACTTCCCTACGAGCAGTACTTC
>many|TRBJ1-2|TRBD1|TRBV18
CASSPGLQGANYGYTF
TGTGCCAGCTCACCCGGCCTACAGGGGGCTAACTATGGCTACACCTTC
>once|TRBJ2-5|TRBD2|TRBV5-1
CASSLAPGGGYQETQYF
TGCGCCAGCAGCTTGGCTCCAGGCGGGGGGTACCAAGAGACCCAGTACTTC
>few|TRBJ1-1|-|TRBV7-9
CASSLGYNTEAFF
TGTGCCAGCAGCTTAGGGTATAACACTGAAGCTTTCTTT
>many|TRBJ1-2|TRBD1|TRBV20-1
CSAENAWTGGNGYTF
TGCAGTGCTGAGAACGCCTGGACAGGGGGAAATGGCTACACCTTC
>many|TRBJ1-1|TRBD1|TRBV5-1
CASKRTGVEGEAFF
TGCGCCAGCAAAAGGACAGGCGTTGAGGGTGAAGCTTTCTTT
>few|TRBJ1-4|-|TRBV28
CASSSNVKGIEKLFF
TGTGCCAGCAGCTCCAATGTTAAGGGGATTGAAAAACTGTTTTTT
>-|TRBJ2-7|-|TRBV7-9
CASSLEEGQANF
TGTGCCAGCAGCTTAGAGGAGGGGCAGGCCAACTTC
>many|TRBJ1-2|-|TRBV12-3/TRBV12-4
CASSLGGIGYTF
TGTGCCAGCAGTTTGGGAGGGATCGGCTACACCTTC
>many|TRBJ1-2|-|TRBV11-2
CASSLDRAPNYGYTF
TGTGCCAGCAGCTTAGACAGGGCCCCTAACTATGGCTACACCTTC
>few|TRBJ2-4|-|TRBV20-1
CSASGVTHGTKNIQYF
TGCAGTGCTAGCGGGGTCACCCATGGAACCAAAAACATTCAGTACTTC
>-|TRBJ1-1|-|TRBV7-6
CASSPGTEAFF
TGTGCCAGCAGCCCCGGCACTGAAGCTTTCTTT
>-|TRBJ2-5|TRBD2|TRBV20-1
CSAVLTSEYETQYF
TGCAGTGCCGTCCTGACTAGCGAGTATGAGACCCAGTACTTC
>many|TRBJ1-6|TRBD1|TRBV5-1
CASSFGTVNSPLHF
TGCGCCAGCAGCTTCGGGACAGTGAATTCACCCCTCCACTTT
>many|TRBJ1-1|-|TRBV5-5
CASSSFTNTEAFF
TGTGCCAGCAGCTCTTTTACGAACACTGAAGCTTTCTTT
>-|TRBJ2-3|-|TRBV14
CASSQVITDTQYF
TGTGCCAGCAGCCAAGTAATCACAGATACGCAGTATTTT
>-|TRBJ2-1|-|TRBV5-4
CASSAEAYSYNEQFF
TGTGCCAGCAGCGCGGAGGCTTACTCCTACAATGAGCAGTTCTTC
>many|TRBJ1-1|-|TRBV27
CASSLVGETEAFF
TGTGCCAGCAGTTTAGTCGGGGAGACTGAAGCTTTCTTT
>-|TRBJ1-1|-|TRBV5-1
CASSLRPGNTEAFF
TGCGCCAGCAGCTTGCGGCCGGGGAACACTGAAGCTTTCTTT
>many|TRBJ2-3|TRBD2|TRBV7-3
CASSSPTLASGVSSTDTQYF
TGTGCCAGCAGCTCCCCCACCTTGGCTAGCGGGGTCTCTAGCACAGATACGCAGTATTTT
>-|TRBJ1-2|-|TRBV12-3/TRBV12-4
CASSASGTERTNYGYTF
TGTGCCAGCAGCGCGTCAGGGACGGAAAGAACTAACTATGGCTACACCTTC
>many|TRBJ2-7|-|TRBV28
CASSLPGERAVEQYF
TGTGCCAGCAGTTTACCAGGGGAAAGGGCGGTGGAGCAGTACTTC
>many|TRBJ2-1|TRBD1|TRBV10-3
CAISDNRGKDNEQFF
TGTGCCATCAGTGATAACAGGGGAAAGGACAATGAGCAGTTCTTC